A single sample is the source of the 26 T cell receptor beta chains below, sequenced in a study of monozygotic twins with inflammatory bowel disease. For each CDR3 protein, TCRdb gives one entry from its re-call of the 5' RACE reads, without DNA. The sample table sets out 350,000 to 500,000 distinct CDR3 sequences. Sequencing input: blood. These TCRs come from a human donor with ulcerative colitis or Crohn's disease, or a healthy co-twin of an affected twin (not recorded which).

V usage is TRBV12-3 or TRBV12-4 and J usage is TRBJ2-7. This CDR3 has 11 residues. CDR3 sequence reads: CASSNSIEQYF.

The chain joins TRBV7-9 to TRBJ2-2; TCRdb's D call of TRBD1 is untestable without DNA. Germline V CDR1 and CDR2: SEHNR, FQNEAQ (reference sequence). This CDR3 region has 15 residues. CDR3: CASSPGQENTGELFF.

This CDR3 is CSATLPGYQETQYF. The V gene is TRBV20-1, the J gene TRBJ2-5; no DNA is available, so the TRBD1 call from TCRdb remains unchecked. Germline-derived CDR1 and CDR2 are DFQATT and SNEGSKA (reference sequence). The CDR3 is 14 amino acids.

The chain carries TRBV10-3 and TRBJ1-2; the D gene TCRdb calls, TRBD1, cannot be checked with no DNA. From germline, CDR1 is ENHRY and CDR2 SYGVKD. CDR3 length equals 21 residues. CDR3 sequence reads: CAISPARPGQGSRRVENGYTF.

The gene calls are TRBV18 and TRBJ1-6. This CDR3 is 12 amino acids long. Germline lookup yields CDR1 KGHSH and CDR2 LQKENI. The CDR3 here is CASSPQGASLHF.

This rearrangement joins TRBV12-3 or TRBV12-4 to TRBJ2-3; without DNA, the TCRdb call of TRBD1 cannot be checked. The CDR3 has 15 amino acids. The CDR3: CAISSGDTGTDTQYF.

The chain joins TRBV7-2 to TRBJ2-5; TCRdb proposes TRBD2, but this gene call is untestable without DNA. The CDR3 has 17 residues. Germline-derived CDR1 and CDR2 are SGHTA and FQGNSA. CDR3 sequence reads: CASSLTGASGYQETQYF.

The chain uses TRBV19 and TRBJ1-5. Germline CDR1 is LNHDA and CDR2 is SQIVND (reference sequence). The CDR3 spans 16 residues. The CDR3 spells CASSIRARSSNQPQHF.

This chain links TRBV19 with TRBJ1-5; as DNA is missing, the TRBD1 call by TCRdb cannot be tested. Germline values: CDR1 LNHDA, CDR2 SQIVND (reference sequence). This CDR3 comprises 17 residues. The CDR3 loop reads CASSPLGVLGEGQPQHF.

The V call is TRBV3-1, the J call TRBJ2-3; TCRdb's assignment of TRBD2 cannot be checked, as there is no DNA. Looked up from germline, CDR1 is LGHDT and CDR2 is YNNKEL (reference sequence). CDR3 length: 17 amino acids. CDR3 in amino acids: CASSHTTSGVNTDTQYF.

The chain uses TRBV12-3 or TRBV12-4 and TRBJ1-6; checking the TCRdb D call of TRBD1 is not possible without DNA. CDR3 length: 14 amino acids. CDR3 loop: CASSWTGVNSPLHF.

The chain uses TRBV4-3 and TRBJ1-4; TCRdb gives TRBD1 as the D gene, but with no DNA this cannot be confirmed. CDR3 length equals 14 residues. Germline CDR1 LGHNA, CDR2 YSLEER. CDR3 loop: CASSQGQVNEKLFF.

CDR3 sequence reads: CASSQAQGLNTEAFF. The V call is TRBV4-2, the J call TRBJ1-1; there is no DNA to check the TCRdb D call of TRBD1. This CDR3 has 15 residues. CDR1 and CDR2 (germline): LGHNA, YNFKEQ.

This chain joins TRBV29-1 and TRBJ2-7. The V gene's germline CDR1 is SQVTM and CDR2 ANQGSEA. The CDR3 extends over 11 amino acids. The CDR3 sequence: CSVLTMVEQYF.

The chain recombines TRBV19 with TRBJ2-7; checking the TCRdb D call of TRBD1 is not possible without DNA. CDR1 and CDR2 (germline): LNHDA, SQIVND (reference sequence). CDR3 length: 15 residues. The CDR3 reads CASSPPGAQGDEQYF.

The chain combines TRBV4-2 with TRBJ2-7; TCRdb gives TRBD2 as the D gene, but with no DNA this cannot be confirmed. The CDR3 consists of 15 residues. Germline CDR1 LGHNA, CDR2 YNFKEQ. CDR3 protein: CASSQRTTLGYEQYF.

CDR3 in amino acids: CASSRATANTEAFF. The chain employs TRBV4-2 and TRBJ1-1; TCRdb picks TRBD1, but there is no DNA to check that call. Germline CDR1 LGHNA, CDR2 YNFKEQ. CDR3 length: 14 residues.

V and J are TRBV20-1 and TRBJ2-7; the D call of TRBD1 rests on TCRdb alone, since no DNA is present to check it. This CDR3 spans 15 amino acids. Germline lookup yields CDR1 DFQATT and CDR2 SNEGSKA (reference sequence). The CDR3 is CSAREIRVGRNEQYF.

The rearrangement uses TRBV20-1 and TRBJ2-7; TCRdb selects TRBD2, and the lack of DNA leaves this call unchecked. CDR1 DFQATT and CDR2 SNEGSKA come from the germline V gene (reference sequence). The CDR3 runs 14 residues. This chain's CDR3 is CSARPGTRDIQQYF.

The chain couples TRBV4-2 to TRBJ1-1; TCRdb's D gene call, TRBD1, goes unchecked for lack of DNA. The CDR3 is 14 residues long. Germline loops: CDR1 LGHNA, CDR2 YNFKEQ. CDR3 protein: CASSQETRDPEAFF.

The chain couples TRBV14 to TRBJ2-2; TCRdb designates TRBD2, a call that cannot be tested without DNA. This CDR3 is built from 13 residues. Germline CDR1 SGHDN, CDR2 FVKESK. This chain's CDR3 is CASSQGGVRELFF.

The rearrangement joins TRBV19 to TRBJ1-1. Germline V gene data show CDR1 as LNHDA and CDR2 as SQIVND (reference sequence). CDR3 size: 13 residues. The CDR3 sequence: CASSEGRRTEAFF.

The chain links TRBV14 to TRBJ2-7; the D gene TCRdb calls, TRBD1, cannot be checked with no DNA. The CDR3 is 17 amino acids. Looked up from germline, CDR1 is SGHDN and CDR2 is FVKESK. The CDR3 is CASSQDRDWTASYEQYF.

The CDR3 spells CASSINRVNTEAFF. The chain uses TRBV19 and TRBJ1-1; the D call from TCRdb, TRBD1, cannot be confirmed without DNA. Germline V gives CDR1 LNHDA, CDR2 SQIVND (reference sequence). The CDR3 totals 14 residues.

This CDR3 is CASSLAAGEETQYF. This rearrangement joins TRBV5-1 to TRBJ2-5; TCRdb's D gene call, TRBD1, goes unchecked for lack of DNA. The germline V gene has CDR1 SGHRS and CDR2 YFSETQ. The length of the CDR3 is 14 residues.

The CDR3 reads CASSFGVPGGNDEQFF. The chain employs TRBV5-1 and TRBJ2-1; TCRdb's D call of TRBD2 is untestable without DNA. Germline V gene data show CDR1 as SGHRS and CDR2 as YFSETQ. This CDR3 is 16 amino acids long.